This is a list of T cell receptor beta chains from one sample in a study of T cell responses to AZD1222 COVID-19 vaccine. Assay: immunoSEQ multiplex PCR; the TCRdb copy retains only in-frame clones and omits some. The table records roughly 130,000 clones, roughly nine tenths of them present only once. Sequenced material: peripheral blood, taken on day 0 of AZD1222 vaccination. The receptors shown here come from an adult in good health. Both conserved end residues are part of each CDR3. D genes are given only for firm matches. Only some rows state a clone size, as once, few, many or a class for expanded clones.

J gene: TRBJ1-1
D gene: NA
clone size: NA
V gene: TRBV7-2
CDR3 DNA: TGTGCCAGCAGCTCCGTCGGGACCTTGAACACTGAAGCTTTCTTT
CDR3 protein: CASSSVGTLNTEAFF

J gene: TRBJ2-1
D gene: TRBD1
clone size: NA
V gene: TRBV5-1
CDR3 DNA: TGCGCCAGCAGGTATTGGGACAGCTCCTACAATGAGCAGTTCTTC
CDR3 protein: CASRYWDSSYNEQFF

J gene: TRBJ1-5
D gene: NA
clone size: NA
V gene: TRBV12-3/TRBV12-4
CDR3 DNA: TGTGCCAGCAGTCTAAAACCTCGTCAGCCCCAGCATTTT
CDR3 protein: CASSLKPRQPQHF

J gene: TRBJ2-5
D gene: TRBD2
clone size: NA
V gene: TRBV9
CDR3 DNA: TGTGCCAGCAGCGTCTCCTCTAGCGGGTTCCAAGAGACCCAGTACTTC
CDR3 protein: CASSVSSSGFQETQYF

J gene: TRBJ1-2
D gene: TRBD1
clone size: NA
V gene: TRBV24-1
CDR3 DNA: TGTGCCACCAGTGAACAAAGGGGGCAGCCCTCCTATGGCTACACCTTC
CDR3 protein: CATSEQRGQPSYGYTF

J gene: TRBJ1-2
D gene: NA
clone size: NA
V gene: TRBV30
CDR3 DNA: TGTGCCTGGAGTTTCTCCTCGACAGGCCCATCTAACTATGGCTACACCTTC
CDR3 protein: CAWSFSSTGPSNYGYTF

J gene: TRBJ1-2
D gene: NA
clone size: NA
V gene: TRBV12-5
CDR3 DNA: TGTGCTAGTCTCCGGGAGGGGAACTATGGCTACACCTTC
CDR3 protein: CASLREGNYGYTF

J gene: TRBJ1-5
D gene: TRBD1
clone size: NA
V gene: TRBV7-9
CDR3 DNA: TGTGCCAGCAGCCCCGAGGGGGCCGGGAGACAGCCCCAGCATTTT
CDR3 protein: CASSPEGAGRQPQHF

J gene: TRBJ2-6
D gene: NA
clone size: NA
V gene: TRBV5-1
CDR3 DNA: TGCGCCAGCAGCCAAGGGAGGACTGGGGCCAACGTCCTGACTTTC
CDR3 protein: CASSQGRTGANVLTF

J gene: TRBJ1-2
D gene: NA
clone size: NA
V gene: TRBV7-9
CDR3 DNA: TGTGCCAGCAGCTTTCCGGGCCCCGAGGGCAGCTATGGCTACACCTTC
CDR3 protein: CASSFPGPEGSYGYTF

J gene: TRBJ2-1
D gene: TRBD2
clone size: NA
V gene: TRBV19
CDR3 DNA: TGTGCCAGTAGTATTTTTGCGGGAGCTAACAATGAGCAGTTCTTC
CDR3 protein: CASSIFAGANNEQFF

J gene: TRBJ1-2
D gene: TRBD1
clone size: NA
V gene: TRBV19
CDR3 DNA: TGTGCCAGTAGTATATGGCAGGGGGCCGGTGGCTACACCTTC
CDR3 protein: CASSIWQGAGGYTF

J gene: TRBJ1-6
D gene: NA
clone size: NA
V gene: TRBV5-1
CDR3 DNA: TGCGCCAGCAGCCAAGAGAGCAATTCACCCCTCCACTTT
CDR3 protein: CASSQESNSPLHF

J gene: TRBJ1-2
D gene: NA
clone size: NA
V gene: TRBV19
CDR3 DNA: TGTGCCAGTGGTCGGCAGCCCTATGGCTACACCTTC
CDR3 protein: CASGRQPYGYTF

J gene: TRBJ1-6
D gene: NA
clone size: NA
V gene: TRBV6-5
CDR3 DNA: TGTGCCAGCAGTTCGGACGCGAGCTCCTATAATTCACCCCTCCACTTT
CDR3 protein: CASSSDASSYNSPLHF

J gene: TRBJ1-6
D gene: NA
clone size: NA
V gene: TRBV10-3
CDR3 DNA: TGTGCCATCAGTGAGAGCTCCTATAATTCACCCCTCCACTTT
CDR3 protein: CAISESSYNSPLHF

J gene: TRBJ2-1
D gene: TRBD1
clone size: NA
V gene: TRBV7-9
CDR3 DNA: TGTGCCAGCAGCCTACCCGGACAGGTTAGCTCCTACAATGAGCAGTTCTTC
CDR3 protein: CASSLPGQVSSYNEQFF

J gene: TRBJ2-6
D gene: NA
clone size: NA
V gene: TRBV9
CDR3 DNA: TGTGCCAGCAGCCCAGGAATGGTACCCGGGGCCAACGTCCTGACTTTC
CDR3 protein: CASSPGMVPGANVLTF

J gene: TRBJ1-1
D gene: NA
clone size: NA
V gene: TRBV5-1
CDR3 DNA: TGCGCCAGCAGCTTGAGTCTGGGATCTGAAGCTTTCTTT
CDR3 protein: CASSLSLGSEAFF

J gene: TRBJ1-5
D gene: NA
clone size: NA
V gene: TRBV7-9
CDR3 DNA: TGTGCCAGCAGCCAGGGCCCAGGGAAGCAGCCCCAGCATTTT
CDR3 protein: CASSQGPGKQPQHF

J gene: TRBJ2-1
D gene: TRBD1
clone size: once
V gene: TRBV11-1
CDR3 DNA: TGTGCCAGCAGCTTAGGTGGGACAGGGCCGTTCAATGAGCAGTTCTTC
CDR3 protein: CASSLGGTGPFNEQFF

J gene: TRBJ1-2
D gene: NA
clone size: NA
V gene: TRBV6-2/TRBV6-3
CDR3 DNA: TGTGCCAGCAGTTACGCGGGACTTCTTGCAATGGGATACTATGGCTACACCTTC
CDR3 protein: CASSYAGLLAMGYYGYTF

J gene: TRBJ1-1
D gene: NA
clone size: NA
V gene: TRBV7-3
CDR3 DNA: TGTGCCAGCAGCTCACAGGAGGGGACTGAAGCTTTCTTT
CDR3 protein: CASSSQEGTEAFF

J gene: TRBJ2-1
D gene: NA
clone size: NA
V gene: TRBV5-1
CDR3 DNA: TGCGCCAGCAGCCCCCTGGGGGTAGCTAGGGATGAGCAGTTCTTC
CDR3 protein: CASSPLGVARDEQFF

J gene: TRBJ1-1
D gene: NA
clone size: NA
V gene: TRBV27
CDR3 DNA: TGTGCCAGCAGTATGAAATACAGGTTGAACACTGAAGCTTTCTTT
CDR3 protein: CASSMKYRLNTEAFF

J gene: TRBJ1-4
D gene: NA
clone size: NA
V gene: TRBV2
CDR3 DNA: TGTGCCAGCACCAGAACAGGGACGAGAGGGGAAGTAAAACTGTTTTTT
CDR3 protein: CASTRTGTRGEVKLFF